The source of this TCR beta chain is a study of OX40 agonist ivuxolimab in advanced cancers. Findings of the study overall: Antigens targeted by the expanded peripheral T cells were not determined. Among patients with partial responses at 0.1-3.0 mg/kg, clonal expansion was among the lowest.

Germline CDR1 KGHSH, CDR2 LQKENI. The germline V and J ends were trimmed by 4 bases and 0 bases, with 7 bases remaining between them. The CDR3 loop spans 15 amino acids. The data were produced by immunoSEQ multiplex PCR, yet TCRdb's version contains in-frame clones alone and is incomplete. The sample lists 80,000 or so clones, roughly 91% occurring once. Notes on this clone: Its antigen is still unknown.

This chain links TRBV18 with TRBJ2-6; D call uncertain. Specimen: CD4+ or CD8+ T cells sorted from blood, collected in a trial of the OX40 agonist ivuxolimab. The clonotype originates from an adult with an advanced solid tumor such as melanoma, head and neck, liver or kidney cancer. In DNA form, the CDR3 reads TGTGCCAGCTCACTTCAATCCTCTGGGGCCAACGTCCTGACTTTC. This codes for CASSLQSSGANVLTF.